The clone carrying this T cell receptor beta chain was seen many times. Its target is not known. The entry originates in a study of identical twins. Regarding the study as a whole: Models predicted too little out-of-frame TCR alpha sharing in monozygotic twins.

Each CDR3 protein gets one entry after TCRdb re-called the 5' RACE reads with MiXCR. The sample lists 200,000 to 250,000 distinct CDR3 sequences, 6% to 9% occurring once. CDR3 length equals 16 residues. The germline V gene has CDR1 SGHNT and CDR2 YENEEA. V lost 4 bases and J lost 6; bases outside the gene matches: 9. These same records also appear under a second study, on yellow fever vaccine responses in identical twins. This second study notes: Reportedly, twins' vaccine T cell responses looked partly convergent and partly personalized.

The rearrangement uses TRBV11-3 and TRBJ2-1, with TRBD2 identical over 10 bases. This TCR came from a woman aged 18-29 years in good health. Source material: memory (CD45RO+) T cells sorted from blood. DNA for the CDR3: TGTGCCAGCAGCTACCCGGGACTAGCGTCATGCAATGAGCAGTTCTTC. This encodes CASSYPGLASCNEQFF.